This TCR beta chain was sequenced during a study of CD8+ T cells in alopecia areata. As the sequencing template, cDNA was produced by extracting RNA and reverse transcribing it. Profiled with immunoSEQ multiplex PCR; TCRdb holds only in-frame clones, not every one. The sample consists of over 95,000 clones, approximately 55% of them appearing once. Concerning this clone: Its antigen is not known.

There are 14 residues in the CDR3. V lost 1 base to trimming and J lost 8 bases, with 14 bases between them. Germline V gives CDR1 SNHLY, CDR2 FYNNEI. Treatment of the sample: oral pan-JAK inhibitor, 5-10 mg twice daily. Notes on the study in general: Many expanded lesional clones remained in scalp and blood on tofacitinib. Any link of baseline CD8+ expansion to response, resting on one nonresponder, remains uncertain.

The source material was CD4+ T cells sorted from blood, sampled at week 24, from a patient treated with tofacitinib. The origin of this receptor is a human donor with alopecia areata. This chain links TRBV2 with TRBJ1-2; weak D call: TRBD1 (6 bases). CDR3 DNA sequence: TGTGCCAGCAGTGAAGGTCGGCAGGGGATCGGCTACACCTTC. Amino acid sequence: CASSEGRQGIGYTF.